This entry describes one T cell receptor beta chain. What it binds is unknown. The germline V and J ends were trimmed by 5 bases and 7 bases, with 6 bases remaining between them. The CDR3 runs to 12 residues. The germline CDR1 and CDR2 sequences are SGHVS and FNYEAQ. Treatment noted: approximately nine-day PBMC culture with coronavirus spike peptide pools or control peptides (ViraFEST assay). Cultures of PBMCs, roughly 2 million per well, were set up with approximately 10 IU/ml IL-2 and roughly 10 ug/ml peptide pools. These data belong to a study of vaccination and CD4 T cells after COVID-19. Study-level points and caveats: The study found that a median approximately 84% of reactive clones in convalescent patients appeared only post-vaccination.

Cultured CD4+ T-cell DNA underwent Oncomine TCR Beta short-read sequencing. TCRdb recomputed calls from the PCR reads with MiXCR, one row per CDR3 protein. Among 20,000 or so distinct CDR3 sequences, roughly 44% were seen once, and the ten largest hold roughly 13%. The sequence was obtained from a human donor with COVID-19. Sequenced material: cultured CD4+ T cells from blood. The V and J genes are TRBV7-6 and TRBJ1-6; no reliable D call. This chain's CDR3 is CASSNQNSPLHF. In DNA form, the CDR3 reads TGTGCCAGCAGCAATCAGAATTCACCCCTCCACTTT. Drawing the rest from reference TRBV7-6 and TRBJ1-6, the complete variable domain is GAGVSQSPRYKVTKRGQDVALRCDPISGHVSLYWYRQALGQGPEFLTYFNYEAQQDKSGLPNDRFSAERPEGSISTLTIQRTEQRDSAMYRCASSNQNSPLHFGNGTRLTVT.